This T cell receptor beta chain is drawn from a study of beta chain features in type 1 diabetes. The study, taken as a whole, reports: Relative to healthy donors, patients appeared to have naive, central memory and Treg TCRB repertoires that were more similar.

Germline trimming cut 2 bases from V and 2 bases from J; bases unmatched to any gene: 7. The germline gives CDR1 ENHRY, CDR2 SYGVKD. This CDR3 is built from 17 residues. This clone was seen a handful of times. What it binds is not known. Reverse transcription of all isolated RNA meant that expressed TCRB transcripts were sequenced. The table came from immunoSEQ multiplex PCR; TCRdb's copy has only in-frame clones and leaves some out. The sample has 130,000 or so clones, 9.7% seen once. The TCR comes from a woman aged 40 to 49 in good health. Specimen: central memory CD4+ T cells from blood. V and J are TRBV10-3 and TRBJ2-7, with 12 bases fitting TRBD2. The CDR3 bases are TGTGCCATCAGTGAGCCCAGAGGACTAGCGGGGACCTACGAGCAGTACTTC. It translates to CAISEPRGLAGTYEQYF.